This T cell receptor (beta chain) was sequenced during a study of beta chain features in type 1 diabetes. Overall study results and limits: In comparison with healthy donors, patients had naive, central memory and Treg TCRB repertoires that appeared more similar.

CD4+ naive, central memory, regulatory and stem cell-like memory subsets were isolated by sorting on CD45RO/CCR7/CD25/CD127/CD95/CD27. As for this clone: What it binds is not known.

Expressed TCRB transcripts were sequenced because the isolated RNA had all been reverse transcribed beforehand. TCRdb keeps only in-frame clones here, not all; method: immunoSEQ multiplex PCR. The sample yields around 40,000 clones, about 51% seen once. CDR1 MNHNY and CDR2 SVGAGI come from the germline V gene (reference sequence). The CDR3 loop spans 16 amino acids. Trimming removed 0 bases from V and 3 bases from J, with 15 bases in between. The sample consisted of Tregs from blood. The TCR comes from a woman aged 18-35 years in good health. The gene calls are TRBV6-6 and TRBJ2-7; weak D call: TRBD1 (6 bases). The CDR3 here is CASSYSRAGEGYEQYF. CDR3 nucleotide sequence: TGTGCCAGCAGTTACTCGAGGGCAGGGGAAGGCTACGAGCAGTACTTC.